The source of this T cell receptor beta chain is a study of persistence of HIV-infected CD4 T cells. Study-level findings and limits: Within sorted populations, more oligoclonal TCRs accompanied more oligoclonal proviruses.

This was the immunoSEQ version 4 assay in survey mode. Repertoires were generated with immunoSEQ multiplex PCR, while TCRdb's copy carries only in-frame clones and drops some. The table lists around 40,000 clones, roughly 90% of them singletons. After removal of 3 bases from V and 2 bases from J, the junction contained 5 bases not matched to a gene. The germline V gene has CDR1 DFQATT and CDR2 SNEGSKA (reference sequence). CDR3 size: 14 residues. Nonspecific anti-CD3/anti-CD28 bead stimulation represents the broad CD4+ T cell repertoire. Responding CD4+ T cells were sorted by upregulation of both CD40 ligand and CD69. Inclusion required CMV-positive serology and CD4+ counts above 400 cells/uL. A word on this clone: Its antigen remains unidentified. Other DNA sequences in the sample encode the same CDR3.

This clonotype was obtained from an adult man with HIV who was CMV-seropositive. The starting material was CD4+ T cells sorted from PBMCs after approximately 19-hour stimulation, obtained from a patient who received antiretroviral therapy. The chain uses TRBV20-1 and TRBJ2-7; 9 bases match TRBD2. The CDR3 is CSASPSGGTYEQYF. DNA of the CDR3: TGCAGTGCTAGTCCCAGCGGGGGGACCTACGAGCAGTACTTC.